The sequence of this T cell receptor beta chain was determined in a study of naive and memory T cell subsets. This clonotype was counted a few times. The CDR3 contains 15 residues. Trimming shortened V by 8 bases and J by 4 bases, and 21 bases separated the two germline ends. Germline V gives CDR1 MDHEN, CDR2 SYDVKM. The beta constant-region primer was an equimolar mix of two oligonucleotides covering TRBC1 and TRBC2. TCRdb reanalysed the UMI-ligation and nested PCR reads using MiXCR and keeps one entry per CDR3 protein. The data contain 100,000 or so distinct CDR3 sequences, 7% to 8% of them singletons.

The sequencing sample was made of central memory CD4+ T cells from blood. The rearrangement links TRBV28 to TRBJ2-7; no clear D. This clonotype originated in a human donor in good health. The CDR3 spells CASRTNPPLGYEQYF. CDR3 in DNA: TGTGCCAGCCGGACGAATCCGCCGCTAGGGTACGAGCAGTACTTC.